This TCR beta chain was obtained from a study of blood T cell repertoires in COVID-19. As for the study in general: Donors in the United States, Italy and Spain gave samples during acute or convalescent COVID-19. The analysed material was cDNA or gDNA that came from T cells, B-cell-depleted T cells, or PBMCs.

This clone was recorded a few times. Method: immunoSEQ multiplex PCR; TCRdb's copy keeps in-frame clones and lacks some. The sample records more than 55,000 clones, about 89% being singletons. The CDR3 is 16 amino acids. Trimming pared 2 bases from V and 0 bases from J, leaving 11 bases between. The V gene's germline CDR1 is KGHSH and CDR2 LQKENI. What was sequenced was peripheral blood. This sequence was found in a man aged 55 to 70 with active or convalescent COVID-19. V is TRBV18 and J is TRBJ1-3; the D gene is possibly TRBD1 (5 bases). The CDR3 is CASSPSRQSSGNTIYF. The CDR3 coding sequence is TGTGCCAGCTCACCATCGCGACAGTCCTCTGGAAACACCATATATTTT.